The sequence of this TCR beta chain was determined in a study of blood T cells in healthy people across ages. General study points: Without sorted subsets, naive and antigen-experienced compartments could not be conclusively compared. Donors of long life had a larger count of naive CD4+ cells and greater diversity than aged donors. Total diversity from one million sequenced T cells was likely underestimated. In these data, TCR beta diversity tracked strongly with naive T cell percentage.

On this clonotype itself: Its antigen is not identified.

The authors ran a second PCR of roughly 6 to 12 cycles using a sample-barcoded 5' primer and a J-beta primer mix. TCRdb reanalysed the 5' RACE reads using MiXCR and keeps one entry per CDR3 protein. The table has hundreds of thousands of distinct CDR3 sequences, approximately 31% seen once. The CDR3 length is 13 residues. The ends were cut back, 0 bases at V and 13 bases at J, with 14 bases in the middle. CDR1 is SGHNT, CDR2 YYREEE, per germline (reference sequence). This clonotype originated in a woman of 80 years or more in good health. Sequencing input: blood. V and J are TRBV5-4 and TRBJ2-1; D uncertain. The CDR3 nucleotides read TGTGCCAGCAGCTTGGCGGGCCCAGAGACCCAGTTCTTC. Translating gives CASSLAGPETQFF.